The sequence of this T cell receptor beta chain was determined in a study of blood T cell repertoires in COVID-19. This clone has a handful of counts. Original analysis: Amplification from reference gene primers served as the basis for estimated nucleated cell counts. Data came from immunoSEQ multiplex PCR; TCRdb stores just in-frame clones and leaves some out. V, J and clone size are taken as reported in that table, and D and trimming were inferred from the DNA itself. The repertoire includes fewer than 40,000 clones, about 82% of them detected once, and over 8.5% sits in the top ten. Looked up from germline, CDR1 is ENHRY and CDR2 is SYGVKD. The V gene lost 8 bases and the J gene lost 7 bases, with 15 bases spanning the gap. This CDR3 contains 14 residues.

Sample: peripheral blood. The chain couples TRBV10-3 to TRBJ1-6, with a possible D match to TRBD1 (5 bases). The sequence came from a human donor in a cohort sampled during active COVID-19. This CDR3 is CAIGGGTRNSPLHF. The CDR3 nucleotides are TGTGCCATCGGGGGGGGGACGAGGAATTCACCCCTCCACTTT.